This TCR beta chain is drawn from a study of blood T cells in healthy people across ages. Notes on the study in general: Long-lived and aged donors differed, with more naive CD4+ cells and higher diversity in the long-lived. Roughly linear declines in TCR beta diversity per million T cells occurred with age.

Between the trimmed V and J ends, which lost 4 bases and 4 bases, there was a span of 13 bases. Germline loops: CDR1 DFQATT, CDR2 SNEGSKA (reference sequence). CDR3 length: 13 residues. As for this clonotype: Its antigen is as yet unknown.

Then a second PCR, running about 6 to 12 cycles, was carried out with a sample-barcoded 5' primer and a J-beta primer mix. TCRdb analysed the 5' RACE reads with MiXCR anew, one entry per CDR3 protein. The sample yields under 2 million distinct CDR3 sequences, roughly 30% seen once. The material sequenced was blood. The sequence was collected from a woman aged 25-40 years in good health. This chain joins TRBV20-1 and TRBJ1-2; perhaps TRBD1 as D (6 bases). The CDR3 spells CSAKQGFGYGYTF. The CDR3 coding sequence is TGCAGTGCTAAACAGGGTTTCGGCTATGGCTACACCTTC.